This entry is about one TCR beta chain. Its antigen is unknown. This entry is derived from a study of T cells after yellow fever vaccination. Study results and caveats: The booster saw the reappearance of most primary-vaccination clones (more than 95% CD4, about 90% CD8).

TCRdb fed the 5' RACE reads into MiXCR, producing one record per CDR3 protein. The table shows around 340,000 distinct CDR3 sequences, with 8.5% to 9% occurring only once. Trimming removed 3 bases at V and 0 bases at J, with 12 bases between. Germline V gene data show CDR1 as DFQATT and CDR2 as SNEGSKA (reference sequence). The CDR3 contains 15 residues. This chain links TRBV20-1 with TRBJ2-4; tentative D call: TRBD1 (6 bases). The origin of this receptor is a man younger than 35 who received the YFV17D yellow fever vaccine. This specimen was PBMCs, taken on the day of the first yellow fever vaccination. The CDR3 region has the DNA TGCAGTGCTAGCCCTGGACAGCTAGCCAAAAACATTCAGTACTTC. It specifies CSASPGQLAKNIQYF.